The 20 T cell receptor beta chains below were found in one sample sequenced in a study of naive and memory T cell subsets. An equimolar mix of two oligonucleotides served as the beta constant-region primer for TRBC1 and TRBC2. Ligated cDNA was amplified by four rounds of PCR with nested alpha and beta constant-region primers and SP2. MiXCR was run by TCRdb on the UMI-ligation and nested PCR reads, yielding one entry per CDR3 protein. Altogether about 34,000 distinct CDR3 sequences are present, 18% being singletons, with the ten largest covering under 4%. The sample consisted of effector memory CD4+ T cells from blood. Subset described: effector memory, CD45RA- CD27-. Every receptor here comes from a human donor in good health.

V and J are TRBV14 and TRBJ1-6; TRBD1 matches at 8 bases. The germline gives CDR1 SGHDN, CDR2 FVKESK. The CDR3 is 15 residues long. Unmatched junction bases numbered 5, after V lost 3 bases and J lost 7 bases. The CDR3 spells CASSQIGQGNSPLHF. The DNA for the CDR3 is TGTGCCAGCAGCCAGATAGGACAGGGAAATTCACCCCTCCACTTT. Full variable domain (outside the CDR3, taken from reference TRBV14 and TRBJ1-6): EAGVTQFPSHSVIEKGQTVTLRCDPISGHDNLYWYRRVMGKEIKFLLHFVKESKQDESGMPNNRFLAERTGGTYSTLKVQPAELEDSGVYFCASSQIGQGNSPLHFGNGTRLTVT.

This clonotype occurred a few times. J is TRBJ1-4 and V is TRBV20-1, with D possibly TRBD1 on 5 matching bases. This CDR3 is 15 amino acids long. Germline CDR1 DFQATT, CDR2 SNEGSKA (reference sequence). Deletions cut 3 bases from V and 2 bases from J, with 13 bases between. The CDR3 here is CSARGGWGTNEKLFF. CDR3 DNA sequence: TGCAGTGCTAGGGGAGGGTGGGGCACTAATGAAAAACTGTTTTTT.

This clonotype was seen repeatedly, ten times or more. The genes are TRBV20-1 and TRBJ1-3; perhaps TRBD1 as D (6 bases). Germline V gene sequence: CDR1 DFQATT, CDR2 SNEGSKA (reference sequence). The V gene lost 4 bases and the J gene lost 0 bases, with 13 bases spanning the gap. CDR3 size: 15 residues. The CDR3 reads CSAKTGFGSGNTIYF. The DNA of the CDR3 is TGCAGTGCTAAGACAGGATTCGGCTCTGGAAACACCATATATTTT.

The V gene is TRBV20-1, the J gene TRBJ2-1; no clear D gene. The CDR3 contains 12 residues. The germline V and J ends were trimmed by 3 bases and 4 bases, with 7 bases remaining between them. Germline CDR1 is DFQATT and CDR2 is SNEGSKA (reference sequence). CDR3 region: CSASSQYNEQFF. The CDR3 bases are TGCAGTGCTAGTTCTCAGTACAATGAGCAGTTCTTC.

This clonotype was detected once. This chain connects TRBV6-5 to TRBJ2-3; 7 bases are shared with TRBD2. There are 13 residues in the CDR3. Germline trimming cut 6 bases from V and 4 bases from J; bases unmatched to any gene: 4. CDR1 is MNHEY and CDR2 is SVGAGI in the germline V gene. The CDR3 DNA follows: TGTGCCAGCAGATCGGGGGGAGCAGATACGCAGTATTTT. Its translation is CASRSGGADTQYF.

In its sample, this clonotype is medium-sized. The chain combines TRBV20-1 with TRBJ2-5, with D possibly matching TRBD2 (5 bases). V lost 5 bases and J lost 5, with 9 bases in between. Per the germline V gene, CDR1 is DFQATT and CDR2 is SNEGSKA (reference sequence). This CDR3 spans 11 amino acids. In DNA, the CDR3 is TGCAGTGCTTTTCCGGGGGAGACCCAGTACTTC. It codes for CSAFPGETQYF.

This clonotype was seen a few times. The V call is TRBV6-6, the J call TRBJ2-6; 9 bases map to TRBD1. Per germline, CDR1 MNHNY and CDR2 SVGAGI (reference sequence). The CDR3 spans 18 residues. V lost 2 bases to trimming and J lost 1 base; unmatched junction nucleotides: 6. CDR3 in DNA: TGTGCCAGCAGTTACCCACAGGGGGCTGTGTCTGGGGCCAACGTCCTGACTTTC. Translation gives CASSYPQGAVSGANVLTF.

This clonotype was counted a few times. The chain recombines TRBV27 with TRBJ2-6; perhaps TRBD1 as D (6 bases). CDR1 and CDR2 (germline): MNHEY, SMNVEV (reference sequence). Deletions cut 6 bases from V and 2 bases from J, with 11 bases between. This CDR3 is 15 amino acids long. The CDR3 sequence: CASRTEGAGANVLTF. The CDR3 DNA is TGTGCCAGCAGAACCGAGGGGGCTGGGGCCAACGTCCTGACTTTC. The full variable domain, in which reference TRBV27 and TRBJ2-6 provide the parts outside the CDR3, is EAQVTQNPRYLITVTGKKLTVTCSQNMNHEYMSWYRQDPGLGLRQIYYSMNVEVTDKGDVPEGYKVSRKEKRNFPLILESPSPNQTSLYFCASRTEGAGANVLTFGAGSRLTVL.

The chain recombines TRBV2 with TRBJ2-7, with no clear D. Germline V lookup: CDR1 SNHLY, CDR2 FYNNEI. This CDR3 is 11 amino acids long. Trimming cost V 6 bases and J 3 bases, with 6 bases left between them. For the CDR3, the DNA is TGTGCCAGCAGCTGGGGCTACGAGCAGTACTTC. It is translated as CASSWGYEQYF.

By proportion, this clonotype is medium-sized (0.01 to 0.1%). J is TRBJ1-6 and V is TRBV14; a possible D gene is TRBD1 (6 bases). Germline V gene sequence: CDR1 SGHDN, CDR2 FVKESK. V was pared by 3 bases and J by 7 bases, with 13 bases between. This CDR3 comprises 15 residues. CDR3 in DNA: TGTGCCAGCAGCCATCTGGACAGAGCCAATTCACCCCTCCACTTT. Its translation: CASSHLDRANSPLHF.

This clonotype appeared a few times. V gene TRBV27 combines with J gene TRBJ1-1, with D possibly matching TRBD1 (6 bases). Germline V CDR1 and CDR2: MNHEY, SMNVEV (reference sequence). CDR3 length: 16 amino acids. V was shortened by 5 bases and J by 4 bases, with 20 bases between the two germline ends. CDR3 residues: CASSPTGGRRGTEAFF. The CDR3 DNA reads TGTGCCAGCAGTCCCACCGGGGGGCGACGTGGCACTGAAGCTTTCTTT.

This clonotype was seen just once. This chain links TRBV20-1 with TRBJ2-1, with TRBD2 matching over 11 bases. The CDR3 spans 15 residues. Germline CDR1 reads DFQATT; CDR2 reads SNEGSKA (reference sequence). V was pared by 3 bases and J by 3 bases, with 4 bases of the junction left unmatched. The CDR3 spells CSASPGLADYNEQFF. The CDR3 DNA sequence: TGCAGTGCTAGTCCGGGACTAGCGGACTACAATGAGCAGTTCTTC.

The chain carries TRBV7-9 and TRBJ2-1, with D perhaps matching TRBD2 (6 bases). The germline V gene encodes CDR1 SEHNR and CDR2 FQNEAQ (reference sequence). This CDR3 comprises 15 residues. The V end lost 5 bases, the J end lost 7 bases, and 18 bases lay between the germline ends. CDR3 sequence (DNA): TGTGCCAGCAGCAACCTAGCGAATCTGGGGAATGAGCAGTTCTTC. The encoded protein is CASSNLANLGNEQFF.

This clonotype was picked up a small number of times. J is TRBJ1-5 and V is TRBV20-1; D is ambiguous. Germline V gives CDR1 DFQATT, CDR2 SNEGSKA (reference sequence). Trimming removed 6 bases from V and 1 base from J, with 22 bases in between. The CDR3 is 17 amino acids. CDR3 bases: TGCAGTGCGAGTGACCCATGGGTCGGTATGAGCAATCAGCCCCAGCATTTT. It yields the protein CSASDPWVGMSNQPQHF.

The table lists this clonotype with a few counts. This chain joins TRBV3-1 and TRBJ1-4, with D perhaps matching TRBD1 (5 bases). The V end was cut by 3 bases, the J end by 7 bases, with 15 bases between. From germline, CDR1 is LGHDT and CDR2 YNNKEL (reference sequence). The CDR3 loop spans 15 amino acids. The CDR3 region is CASSQGGVLGEKLFF. The CDR3 nucleotides read TGTGCCAGCAGCCAGGGAGGGGTCTTGGGTGAAAAACTGTTTTTT.

J is TRBJ2-1 and V is TRBV20-1; D is possibly TRBD2 (5 bases). Germline V lookup: CDR1 DFQATT, CDR2 SNEGSKA (reference sequence). V lost 6 bases to trimming and J lost 2 bases, with 23 bases between them. The CDR3 extends over 17 amino acids. Written as DNA, the CDR3 is TGCAGTGCCCCAGAAGCTAGCCGGCCTAGGACCTACAATGAGCAGTTCTTC. This codes for CSAPEASRPRTYNEQFF.

This clonotype was counted between two and nine times. The chain combines TRBV20-1 with TRBJ2-7; maybe TRBD1 (6 bases). Deletions cut 5 bases from V and 0 bases from J, with 11 bases between. The CDR3 sequence is 13 residues long. The germline V gene encodes CDR1 DFQATT and CDR2 SNEGSKA (reference sequence). The chain's CDR3 is CSAGGQLSYEQYF. The CDR3 DNA reads as TGCAGTGCTGGAGGACAGCTCTCCTACGAGCAGTACTTC.

V and J are TRBV9 and TRBJ1-2; D not certain. V shed 2 bases and J shed 8 bases, with 16 bases lying between them. The CDR3 spans 14 residues. Looked up from germline, CDR1 is SGDLS and CDR2 is YYNGEE. The CDR3 loop is CASSVRSGPGGYTF. In DNA, the CDR3 is TGTGCCAGCAGCGTGAGGTCCGGTCCGGGCGGCTACACCTTC.

This clonotype was seen a few times. The rearrangement joins TRBV20-1 to TRBJ1-2, with 9 positions matching TRBD1. After removal of 3 bases from V and 4 bases from J, the junction contained 12 bases not matched to a gene. CDR3 length equals 16 residues. Germline values: CDR1 DFQATT, CDR2 SNEGSKA (reference sequence). CDR3: CSASAGTGSLGYGYTF. The CDR3 DNA reads as TGCAGTGCTAGTGCCGGGACAGGGTCCTTGGGCTATGGCTACACCTTC.

V gene TRBV5-5 combines with J gene TRBJ2-1, with D perhaps TRBD1 or TRBD2 (6 bases each). V dropped 1 base and J dropped 5 bases, with 7 bases sitting between them. The CDR3 has 13 residues. Germline CDR1 is SGHKS and CDR2 is YYEKEE (reference sequence). The CDR3 nucleotides read TGTGCCAGCAGCTTGAGGGGGGACAATGAGCAGTTCTTC. Translated: CASSLRGDNEQFF.